Listed here are 2 T cell receptor beta chains from one sample, sequenced in a study of blood T cells in healthy people across ages. It was with a sample-barcoded 5' primer and a J-beta primer mix that a second PCR of about 6 to 11 cycles was run. TCRdb redid the calling of the 5' RACE reads with MiXCR, one entry per CDR3 protein. The sample contains about 800,000 distinct CDR3 sequences, roughly 25% of which appear only once. These data were likewise used in another study, on T cells of mothers and their children.

Material: blood. The receptors stem from a boy between 10 and 17 years old in good health.

This clonotype was counted only a few times. The V and J genes are TRBV29-1 and TRBJ2-5, with TRBD2 as a possible D gene (6 bases). The CDR3 has 13 amino acids. Germline V gives CDR1 SQVTM, CDR2 ANQGSEA. Trimming cost V 5 bases and J 0 bases, with 10 bases left between them. CDR3 region: CSVLRGNQETQYF. CDR3 nucleotide sequence: TGCAGCGTTCTTCGGGGGAACCAAGAGACCCAGTACTTC.

The V call is TRBV20-1, the J call TRBJ2-3; 8 nucleotides line up with TRBD2. Germline V CDR1 and CDR2: DFQATT, SNEGSKA (reference sequence). V gave up 7 bases and J gave up 7 bases; unmatched junction bases: 10. CDR3 length: 13 residues. The DNA for the CDR3 is TGCAGTGGAGTTTTCGGGGGGGCGAATACGCAGTATTTT. It codes for CSGVFGGANTQYF.